The rows below give T cell receptor beta chains drawn from one sample of a study of regulatory T cells in long-lasting Graves disease. TCRdb recomputed calls from the multiplex PCR reads with MiXCR, one row per CDR3 protein. The repertoire includes about 530,000 distinct CDR3 sequences, approximately 16% of them detected once, and approximately 25% sits in the top ten. These sequences were also reported in another study, on T cells in Graves' hyperthyroidism and ophthalmopathy.

The specimen was peripheral blood mononuclear cells (PBMCs), collected at new diagnosis, from a patient treated with antithyroid drugs. The receptors here all came from a woman aged 35-65 years with Graves disease. Each CDR3 is given with its conserved first and last residue. Fields, in order: J gene, D gene, CDR3 length, clone size, V gene, CDR3 protein, CDR3 DNA. D genes are given only for firm matches. The size field is filled for only some rows; it gives once, few, many or a size class.

TRBJ1-6,TRBD1,16,many,TRBV28,CASSFRGYSYNSPLHF,TGTGCCAGCAGTTTCAGGGGGTACTCCTATAATTCACCCCTCCACTTT
TRBJ1-5,NA,15,NA,TRBV2,CASSTGPYSNQPQHF,TGTGCCAGCAGTACAGGGCCATATAGCAATCAGCCCCAGCATTTT
TRBJ1-1,NA,13,many,TRBV3-1,CASSQEAGRIAFF,TGTGCCAGCAGCCAAGAGGCCGGCCGTATAGCTTTCTTT
TRBJ1-2,NA,13,many,TRBV6-5,CASSYSGVAAPNF,TGTGCCAGCAGTTACTCCGGAGTGGCAGCTCCTAACTTC
TRBJ2-1,NA,14,many,TRBV27,CASSRKGSYNEQFF,TGTGCCAGCAGTAGAAAGGGGTCCTACAATGAGCAGTTCTTC
TRBJ2-4,NA,8,many,TRBV3-1,CSVEGKYF,TGCTCGGTAGAAGGGAAGTACTTC
TRBJ2-5,NA,14,many,TRBV5-1,CASSLPDPPETQYF,TGCGCCAGCAGCCTCCCGGACCCCCCAGAGACCCAGTACTTC
TRBJ1-1,TRBD1,16,many,TRBV7-6,CASSLDRLRGFTEAFF,TGTGCCAGCAGCTTAGACCGGCTCAGGGGGTTCACTGAAGCTTTCTTT
TRBJ2-2,TRBD2,14,NA,TRBV19,CASQTSVNTGELFF,TGTGCCAGCCAGACTAGCGTGAACACCGGGGAGCTGTTTTTT
TRBJ2-7,TRBD2,14,few,TRBV30,CAWSSSGGLYEQYF,TGTGCCTGGAGTTCTAGCGGGGGTCTCTACGAGCAGTACTTC
TRBJ2-1,NA,11,many,TRBV20-1,CSGPGQSEQFF,TGCAGTGGCCCCGGGCAATCTGAGCAGTTCTTC
TRBJ1-4,NA,16,few,TRBV11-2,CASSLLLGGIAEKLFF,TGTGCCAGCAGCTTACTTCTGGGGGGTATTGCTGAAAAACTGTTTTTT
TRBJ2-1,TRBD1,16,NA,TRBV29-1,CSVESPGQEKSDEQFF,TGCAGCGTTGAATCGCCGGGACAGGAGAAGAGCGATGAGCAGTTCTTC
TRBJ1-5,TRBD1,19,few,TRBV13,CASSFTKFPGQGINQPQHF,TGTGCCAGCAGCTTTACTAAATTCCCGGGACAGGGGATTAATCAGCCCCAGCATTTT
TRBJ1-1,NA,15,NA,TRBV10-2,CASSESARMNTEAFF,TGCGCCAGCAGTGAGTCAGCCAGGATGAACACTGAAGCTTTCTTT
TRBJ1-5,TRBD1,18,NA,TRBV28,CASSLPVGTGGTNQPQHF,TGTGCCAGCAGTTTACCTGTCGGGACAGGGGGCACTAATCAGCCCCAGCATTTT
TRBJ1-4,NA,15,few,TRBV6-1,CASTSGRSGNEKLFF,TGTGCCAGCACTTCCGGGCGGTCGGGGAATGAAAAACTGTTTTTT
TRBJ2-3,TRBD2,15,many,TRBV7-3,CASSLGLAGLDTQYF,TGTGCCAGCAGCCTCGGACTAGCGGGGTTAGATACGCAGTATTTT
TRBJ1-1,NA,14,many,TRBV7-2,CASSLSSENTEAFF,TGTGCCAGCAGCTTATCCTCAGAGAACACTGAAGCTTTCTTT
TRBJ2-7,NA,13,NA,TRBV7-3,CASSPAWSQEQYF,TGTGCCAGCAGCCCAGCATGGTCACAAGAGCAGTACTTC
TRBJ2-2,NA,13,many,TRBV6-5,CASSYAYTGELFF,TGTGCCAGCAGTTACGCCTACACCGGGGAGCTGTTTTTT
TRBJ2-5,TRBD2,15,many,TRBV3-1,CASSQGRGAQETQYF,TGTGCCAGCAGCCAAGGGCGGGGGGCCCAAGAGACCCAGTACTTC
TRBJ2-7,NA,14,few,TRBV4-1,CASSQDGTWDGQYF,TGCGCCAGCAGCCAAGATGGCACCTGGGATGGGCAGTACTTC
TRBJ2-7,NA,11,few,TRBV7-9,CASSSTDEQYF,TGTGCCAGCAGCTCGACTGACGAGCAGTACTTC
TRBJ2-1,NA,17,NA,TRBV15,CATSSSSWQESYNEQFF,TGTGCCACCAGCAGTTCATCGTGGCAGGAGAGTTACAATGAGCAGTTCTTC
TRBJ1-2,NA,13,many,TRBV6-1,CASSEGQSYGYTF,TGTGCCAGCAGTGAAGGGCAGAGCTATGGCTACACCTTC
TRBJ1-5,NA,15,NA,TRBV2,CASSDEGGGNQPQHF,TGTGCCAGCAGTGATGAGGGGGGGGGCAATCAGCCCCAGCATTTT